The 23 T cell receptor beta chains listed next were all sequenced from one sample in a study of tissue T cells after allogeneic stem cell transplantation. Indicated time point: mouse harvest day 14 after allogeneic transplant. The graft held 10^6 splenic CD5+ T cells and 10^7 T-cell-depleted bone marrow cells. The repertoire was sequenced with immunoSEQ multiplex PCR; TCRdb's copy has only in-frame clones and lacks some. Of almost 7,000 clones listed, approximately 34% are singletons. The specimen was skin. The receptors were sampled from a female BALB/c mouse given C57BL/6 T cells with graft-versus-host disease after an allogeneic hematopoietic cell transplant.

This clone is deemed medium-sized (0.01 to 0.1%). Mouse names are used for the genes. The read comes to an end 1 residue before the CDR3 does, leaving the germline J gene to fill in the end. The chain is built from TRBV23 and TRBJ2-7; the table assigns TRBD1, which was not confirmed against the DNA. CDR1 and CDR2 from the germline V gene are KGHTA and FQNQQP. The CDR3 is 13 residues long. The covered CDR3 bases are TGCTCCAGCAGTCAACCGGGACAATATGAACAGTAC. It translates to CSSSQPGQYEQY. The whole CDR3 sequence reads CSSSQPGQYEQYF.

Of note for this clone: Gene names and germline refer to mouse. The CDR3 end falls 1 residue outside the read, so it is completed with the germline J gene. The V gene is TRBV26, the J gene TRBJ2-3; the match to TRBD1 covers 7 bases. This CDR3 region has 15 residues. V lost 4 bases to trimming and J lost 0 bases; unmatched junction nucleotides: 4. Per the germline V gene, CDR1 is KGHPV and CDR2 is FQNQEV (reference sequence). The CDR3 here is CASSPRDSSAETLYF. The CDR3 DNA, read in part, is TGTGCCAGCAGTCCCCGGGACAGTAGTGCAGAAACGCTGTAT.

To note about this clone: Mouse gene names and germline throughout. The read ends 1 residue before the CDR3 terminus; that terminus is restored from the germline J gene. J is TRBJ1-1 and V is TRBV26; D is perhaps TRBD1 (5 bases). The V and J ends lost 1 base and 5 bases respectively, with 5 bases between them. Germline lookup yields CDR1 KGHPV and CDR2 FQNQEV (reference sequence). This CDR3 has 12 amino acids. The sequenced part of the CDR3 DNA is TGTGCCAGCAGTCTGTGGACAACAGAAGTCTTC. It translates to CASSLWTTEVF. The whole CDR3 protein is CASSLWTTEVFF.

This clone appeared a few times. Here the gene names and germline are mouse. Read coverage stops 1 residue before the CDR3 terminus; the germline J gene supplies the remainder. The chain employs TRBV3 and TRBJ2-4; D might be TRBD1 (5 bases). Between the trimmed V and J ends, which lost 5 bases and 0 bases, there was a span of 6 bases. The CDR3 contains 13 residues. The germline gives CDR1 SNHLY, CDR2 FYNGKV (reference sequence). Partial CDR3 DNA: TGTGCCAGCAGCCGGACAAGTCAAAACACCTTGTAC. It encodes CASSRTSQNTLY. The complete CDR3 reads CASSRTSQNTLYF.

As to this clone: The germline and genes are mouse ones. The CDR3 end is not reached by the read, which stops 1 residue before it; the germline J gene fills it in. The chain joins TRBV26 to TRBJ2-2; perhaps TRBD1 as D (6 bases). V lost 3 bases and J 2 bases, leaving 7 bases between the germline ends. CDR3 length equals 14 residues. CDR1 is KGHPV and CDR2 is FQNQEV in the germline V gene (reference sequence). CDR3 bases read: TGTGCCAGCAGTCTACAGGGTAACACCGGGCAGCTCTAC. It codes for CASSLQGNTGQLY. The full CDR3 sequence reads CASSLQGNTGQLYF.

A word on this clone: Gene names follow the mouse nomenclature. The DNA read from the CDR3 is TGTGCCAGCAGCTTTATGGGGGTCCAAGACACCCAGTAC. This sequence encodes CASSFMGVQDTQY. From start to end, the CDR3 is CASSFMGVQDTQYF. This chain connects TRBV3 to TRBJ2-5; possibly TRBD2 for D (6 bases). Read data end 1 residue before the CDR3 end; the end is taken from the germline J gene. This CDR3 has 14 amino acids. The V end was cut by 3 bases, the J end by 2 bases, with 9 bases between. The germline CDR1 and CDR2 sequences are SNHLY and FYNGKV (reference sequence).

Comments on this clone: The gene names given are mouse names. The sequenced fragment ends 1 residue before the CDR3 boundary, so the rest is inferred from the germline J gene. This chain connects TRBV3 to TRBJ2-7, with 13 bases matching TRBD2. The length of the CDR3 is 14 residues. Germline V gene data show CDR1 as SNHLY and CDR2 as FYNGKV (reference sequence). J lost 4 bases, V lost 5 bases, and 2 bases had no gene match. CDR3: CASSRGLGGYEQYF. The sequenced part of the CDR3 DNA is TGTGCCAGCAGCCGGGGACTGGGGGGGTATGAACAGTAC.

With respect to this clone: The gene names here belong to mouse. The CDR3 end is not reached by the read, which stops 1 residue before it; the germline J gene fills it in. The rearrangement links TRBV23 to TRBJ1-1; the table's D call TRBD1 went unverified against the DNA. From germline, CDR1 is KGHTA and CDR2 FQNQQP. There are 13 residues in the CDR3. The CDR3 spells CSSTPGRGTEVFF. The sequenced CDR3 bases are TGCTCCAGCACTCCAGGGAGGGGCACAGAAGTCTTC. Looking up the rest from reference TRBV23 and TRBJ1-1 gives the full variable domain: DAAVTQKPRYLIKMKGQEAEMKCIPEKGHTAVFWYQQKQSKELKFLIYFQNQQPLDQIDMVKERFSAVCPSSSLCSLGIRTCEAEDSALYLCSSTPGRGTEVFFGKGTRLTVV.

The table lists this clone with a count of one. Gene names follow the mouse nomenclature. The sequence runs out 1 residue before the end of the CDR3; the remainder is reconstructed from the germline J gene. The chain uses TRBV29 and TRBJ1-6; D gene ambiguous. TRBJ1-6 is recorded as an ORF, its role being uncertain. Germline CDR1 reads MSHET; CDR2 reads SYDVDS. The CDR3 extends over 12 amino acids. Trimming took off 4 bases at V and 7 bases at J, with 5 bases between the two ends. This CDR3 is CASSSRNSPLYF. The sequenced CDR3 bases are TGTGCTAGCAGTTCTCGGAATTCGCCCCTCTAC.

The sample holds a few counts of this clone. The gene names given are mouse names. The read terminates 1 residue ahead of where the CDR3 ends, so the germline J gene completes it. V gene TRBV23 combines with J gene TRBJ2-5. The CDR3 runs to 14 residues. Germline CDR1 reads KGHTA; CDR2 reads FQNQQP. The covered CDR3 bases are TGCTCCAGCAGTCAAGGGGCAAACCAAGACACCCAGTAC. Amino acids: CSSSQGANQDTQY. The full CDR3 protein is CSSSQGANQDTQYF.

In regard to this clone: Gene and germline names: mouse. The read terminates 1 residue before the CDR3 end, so the remaining end is supplied by the germline J gene. The chain couples TRBV26 to TRBJ1-6; no clear D gene. TRBJ1-6 is an open reading frame, and its role is uncertain. This CDR3 has 15 residues. V was pared by 2 bases and J by 3 bases, with 8 bases between. Germline V gene lookup returns CDR1 KGHPV and CDR2 FQNQEV (reference sequence). CDR3 DNA, as far as it was read: TGTGCCAGCAGTCTGGGACCGGGCTATAATTCGCCCCTCTAC. It is translated as CASSLGPGYNSPLY. The full CDR3 reads CASSLGPGYNSPLYF.

On this clone itself: Gene names refer to mouse genes. The read stops 1 residue short of the end of the CDR3; the missing end is completed from the germline J gene. The rearrangement uses TRBV12-2 and TRBJ2-1; 13 nucleotides agree with TRBD2. The V and J ends lost 4 bases and 7 bases, in that order; junction bases with no gene match: 3. From germline, CDR1 is SGHLS and CDR2 HYDKME. This CDR3 region has 14 residues. CDR3 in amino acids: CASSRDWGGAEQFF. The DNA read from the CDR3 is TGTGCCAGCTCACGGGACTGGGGGGGGGCTGAGCAGTTC.

This clone has only a few counts. Gene names follow the mouse nomenclature. Read coverage stops 1 residue before the CDR3 terminus; the germline J gene supplies the remainder. The chain combines TRBV3 with TRBJ2-7; 10 positions agree with TRBD2. This CDR3 region has 15 residues. The ends lost 2 bases at V and 7 bases at J; junction bases unmatched: 8. CDR1 and CDR2 (germline): SNHLY, FYNGKV (reference sequence). CDR3 protein: CASSLRSGGALEQYF. Partial CDR3 DNA: TGTGCCAGCAGCTTACGGTCTGGGGGGGCGCTGGAACAGTAC.

As for this clone: Genes and germline are mouse. The read gets to within 1 residue of the CDR3 end, and the germline J gene fills in the rest. The chain joins TRBV1 to TRBJ1-6, with 9 bases aligning to TRBD1. TRBJ1-6 is an open reading frame whose function is uncertain. With 2 bases clipped from V and 5 bases from J, the junction kept 1 base outside the gene matches. The CDR3 extends over 15 amino acids. Looked up from germline, CDR1 is NSQYPW and CDR2 is LRSPGD (reference sequence). The CDR3 reads CTCSARDRDNSPLYF. CDR3 DNA (partial): TGCACCTGCAGTGCAAGGGACAGGGATAATTCGCCCCTCTAC.

As to this clone: The listed genes are named as in mouse. The missing CDR3 end, 1 residue past where the read stops, is filled in from the germline J gene. The V gene is TRBV13-3, the J gene TRBJ1-3; weak D call: TRBD1 (5 bases). Germline CDR1 NNHDY, CDR2 SYVADS. The V gene lost 1 base and the J gene lost 1 base, with 9 bases spanning the gap. This CDR3 contains 15 residues. This chain's CDR3 is CASSDLGGSGNTLYF. The sequenced CDR3 bases are TGTGCCAGCAGTGATTTGGGGGGGTCTGGAAATACGCTCTAT.

To note about this clone: Any gene name here is a mouse gene name. CDR3 bases read: TGTGCCAGCAGCTCAGGGGGCACCGGGCAGCTCTAC. Protein sequence: CASSSGGTGQLY. The CDR3, in full, reads CASSSGGTGQLYF. J is TRBJ2-2 and V is TRBV4; 7 bases align to TRBD1. Coverage ceases 1 residue before the CDR3 finishes, and the germline J gene fills in the end. Germline trimming cut 4 bases from V and 4 bases from J; bases unmatched to any gene: 0. The CDR3 extends over 13 amino acids. The germline V gene encodes CDR1 LGHDT and CDR2 YNNKQL (reference sequence).

This clone has just a few counts. Gene names and germline match the mouse. Sequencing ends 1 residue short of the CDR3 end; the germline J gene provides the rest. The rearrangement joins TRBV21 to TRBJ1-4; D remains ambiguous. TRBV21 is sorted into the ORF group, with uncertain function. Trimming stripped 0 bases from V and 8 bases from J, with 4 bases between. The CDR3 loop spans 12 amino acids. The sequenced part of the CDR3 DNA is TGTGCTAGCAGTCAATCGTGGGAAAGATTATTT. Protein product: CASSQSWERLF. The full CDR3 sequence reads CASSQSWERLFF.

A few counts support this clone. The gene names given are mouse names. Sequencing ends 1 residue short of the CDR3 end; the germline J gene provides the rest. The chain has TRBV26 and TRBJ2-7, with D hard to call. Trimming left V 4 bases short and J 7 bases short, with 11 bases between. This CDR3 is 12 amino acids long. Per the germline V gene, CDR1 is KGHPV and CDR2 is FQNQEV (reference sequence). CDR3 DNA (partial): TGTGCCAGCAGTCCACGACAAACGGAACAGTAC. Translating gives CASSPRQTEQY. The full-length CDR3 reads as CASSPRQTEQYF.

This clone ranks as medium-sized (0.01 to 0.1%). Mouse gene names and germline throughout. The read comes to an end 1 residue before the CDR3 does, leaving the germline J gene to fill in the end. This rearrangement joins TRBV16 to TRBJ1-4; 8 nucleotides match TRBD1. Germline CDR1 is SGHSA and CDR2 is FRNQAP. The CDR3 extends over 15 amino acids. V trimming: 1 base; J trimming: 3 bases; junction bases outside the gene matches: 1. CDR3: CASSLAGGTNERLFF. CDR3 DNA (partial): TGTGCAAGCAGCTTAGCAGGGGGCACCAACGAAAGATTATTT.

On this clone itself: Gene names follow the mouse nomenclature. The read ends 1 residue shy of where the CDR3 ends; the end is completed using the germline J gene. The rearrangement joins TRBV12-2 to TRBJ2-5; 9 bases are a match to TRBD2. The V gene's germline CDR1 is SGHLS and CDR2 HYDKME. The junction had 1 base not matched to a gene; V was cut back by 1 base and J by 3 bases. The CDR3 is made up of 14 amino acids. CDR3 bases read: TGTGCCAGCTCTCTAACTGGGGGGCAAGACACCCAGTAC. Residues: CASSLTGGQDTQY. The full CDR3 reads CASSLTGGQDTQYF.

Comments on this clone: Germline and genes here are mouse. The read falls 1 residue short of the CDR3 end, and the missing part is taken from the germline J gene. The chain recombines TRBV26 with TRBJ1-1; tentative D call: TRBD1 (5 bases). The CDR3 is 14 amino acids. Trimming cost V 0 bases and J 3 bases, with 8 bases left between them. Germline loops: CDR1 KGHPV, CDR2 FQNQEV (reference sequence). CDR3: CASSLSRGHTEVFF. The CDR3 DNA, read in part, is TGTGCCAGCAGTCTGTCGAGGGGACACACAGAAGTCTTC.

Concerning this clone itself: Genes and germline come from the mouse. The CDR3 extends 1 residue past the end of the read, so its final part is completed from the germline J gene. This rearrangement joins TRBV3 to TRBJ2-4; 12 bases are a match to TRBD2. With 6 bases clipped from V and 0 bases from J, the junction kept 1 base outside the gene matches. Germline CDR1 reads SNHLY; CDR2 reads FYNGKV (reference sequence). The CDR3 contains 15 residues. The covered CDR3 bases are TGTGCCAGCAGTGGGACTGGGGGGAGTCAAAACACCTTGTAC. Protein product: CASSGTGGSQNTLY. The entire CDR3 protein is CASSGTGGSQNTLYF.

This clone was recorded only once. The listed genes are named as in mouse. Sequencing ends 1 residue short of the CDR3 end; the germline J gene provides the rest. The rearrangement links TRBV5 to TRBJ2-5; 11 bases are shared with TRBD2. Per the germline V gene, CDR1 is LGHNA and CDR2 is YNLKQL (reference sequence). The CDR3 runs 14 residues. The junction had 5 bases not matched to a gene; V was cut back by 4 bases and J by 8 bases. The CDR3 protein is CASSPGTGGVTQYF. The covered CDR3 bases are TGTGCCAGCAGCCCCGGGACTGGGGGAGTCACCCAGTAC.